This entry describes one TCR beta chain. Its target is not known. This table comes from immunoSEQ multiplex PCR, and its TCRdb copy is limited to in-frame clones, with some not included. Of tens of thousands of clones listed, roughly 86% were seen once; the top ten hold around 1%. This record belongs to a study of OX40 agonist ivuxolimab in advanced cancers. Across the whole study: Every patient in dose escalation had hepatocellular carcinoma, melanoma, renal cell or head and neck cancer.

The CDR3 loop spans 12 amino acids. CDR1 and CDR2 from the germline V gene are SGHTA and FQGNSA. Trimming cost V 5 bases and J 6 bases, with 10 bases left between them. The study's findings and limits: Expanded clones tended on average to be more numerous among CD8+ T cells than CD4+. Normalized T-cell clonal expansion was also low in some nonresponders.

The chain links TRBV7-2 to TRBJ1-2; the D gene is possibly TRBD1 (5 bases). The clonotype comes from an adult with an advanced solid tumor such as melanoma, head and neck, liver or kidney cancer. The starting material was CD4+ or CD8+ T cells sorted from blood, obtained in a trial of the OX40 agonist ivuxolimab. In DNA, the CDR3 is TGTGCCAGCAGCGGCAGAGGGGATGGCTACACCTTC. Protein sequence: CASSGRGDGYTF.